Listed below are T cell receptor beta chains from one sample, sequenced in a study of T-cell reconstitution after alpha-beta-depleted transplantation in children. One entry per CDR3 protein, called by TCRdb with MiXCR from the PCR reads. The table records 670,000 or so distinct CDR3 sequences, less than 15% of them present only once. The sample here was PBMCs, taken before TCRalphabeta/CD19-depleted stem cell transplant. Source of these receptors: a girl aged 2-15 years with congenital amegakaryocytic thrombocytopenia, due to receive a stem cell transplant. Each CDR3 is given with its conserved first and last residue. The D gene is left open where the match is weak. Not every row has a clone size; where given, it reads once, few, many or a size class.

D	size	V	J	DNA	CDR3
NA	NA	TRBV5-1	TRBJ2-2	TGCGCCAGCAGCTTGCAACCGGGCCCGAACACCGGGGAGCTGTTTTTT	CASSLQPGPNTGELFF
NA	many	TRBV5-1	TRBJ2-5	TGCGCCAGCAGCTTGGGGCAGGGTCTGGGAGAGACCCAGTACTTC	CASSLGQGLGETQYF
NA	few	TRBV6-2/TRBV6-3	TRBJ2-1	TGTGCCAGCAGTTACACAGGGAGCTCCTACAATGAGCAGTTCTTC	CASSYTGSSYNEQFF
TRBD1	many	TRBV7-9	TRBJ2-5	TGTGCCAGCAGCTCGTCGACAGGGTACCGAGAGACCCAGTACTTC	CASSSSTGYRETQYF
NA	NA	TRBV30	TRBJ2-7	TGTGCCTGGAGTGTACTAGGCGGTTCCTACGAGCAGTACTTC	CAWSVLGGSYEQYF
TRBD2	few	TRBV29-1	TRBJ2-1	TGCAGCGCCCCGGGACTAGCGTTTAATGAGCAGTTCTTC	CSAPGLAFNEQFF
NA	once	TRBV7-2	TRBJ2-1	TGTGCCAGCAGCTTCATCTTCTCCAACGATGAGCAGTTCTTC	CASSFIFSNDEQFF
NA	many	TRBV5-1	TRBJ2-3	TGCGCCAGCAGCTCATTAGGTTGGGAAACAGATACGCAGTATTTT	CASSSLGWETDTQYF
NA	once	TRBV18	TRBJ1-2	TGTGCCAGCTCACCTACTTACCTTACTCGGGAGGATGGCTACACCTTC	CASSPTYLTREDGYTF
NA	NA	TRBV4-1	TRBJ1-4	TGCGCCAGCAGCCCTATGTTACCAACTAATGAAAAACTGTTTTTT	CASSPMLPTNEKLFF
TRBD1	many	TRBV15	TRBJ2-1	TGTGCCACCAGCAGTGGACAGGGGCTATCCTACAATGAGCAGTTCTTC	CATSSGQGLSYNEQFF
TRBD1	many	TRBV5-1	TRBJ2-5	TGCGCCAGCACGCGATTAACAGGGGAAGAGACCCAGTACTTC	CASTRLTGEETQYF
TRBD2	NA	TRBV28	TRBJ2-2	TGTGCCAGCAGTTTTAGGGGACTAGCTGCCGGGGAGCTGTTTTTT	CASSFRGLAAGELFF
TRBD2	many	TRBV29-1	TRBJ2-7	TGCAGCGTTGCCCTAGCGGGAGACGGCGAGCAGTACTTC	CSVALAGDGEQYF
NA	many	TRBV7-2	TRBJ2-3	TGTGCCAGCAGCCGACTTGAGGGTACGCAGTATTTT	CASSRLEGTQYF
NA	few	TRBV29-1	TRBJ2-2	TGCAGCGTTCGGAGGGGCCCGAACACCGGGGAGCTGTTTTTT	CSVRRGPNTGELFF
NA	many	TRBV10-3	TRBJ1-1	TGTGCCTCCAGGCCGCCCCTGGACACTGAAGCTTTCTTT	CASRPPLDTEAFF
NA	many	TRBV28	TRBJ2-1	TGTGCCAGCAGTACTTGGGCTTCCTACAATGAGCAGTTCTTC	CASSTWASYNEQFF
NA	many	TRBV28	TRBJ2-3	TGTGCCAGCAGTCCCCCATATCAGCGCACAGATACGCAGTATTTT	CASSPPYQRTDTQYF
NA	NA	TRBV4-1	TRBJ2-5	TGCGCCAGCAGCCAGGGACGTTTCGAGACCCAGTACTTC	CASSQGRFETQYF
NA	few	TRBV7-9	TRBJ2-1	TGTGCCAGCAGCTACCCCTTCTACAATGAGCAGTTCTTC	CASSYPFYNEQFF
NA	few	TRBV5-1	TRBJ2-1	TGCGCCAGCAGCTTGGCGGGGCCGCCTTCCTACAATGAGCAGTTCTTC	CASSLAGPPSYNEQFF
NA	NA	TRBV5-1	TRBJ2-7	TGCGCCAGCAGCTTGGACCCTGACTGGGCTAAATACGAGCAGTACTTC	CASSLDPDWAKYEQYF
TRBD2	NA	TRBV5-1	TRBJ2-7	TGCGCCAGCAGCCCGGGCGGGAGTGGCTACGAGCAGTACTTC	CASSPGGSGYEQYF